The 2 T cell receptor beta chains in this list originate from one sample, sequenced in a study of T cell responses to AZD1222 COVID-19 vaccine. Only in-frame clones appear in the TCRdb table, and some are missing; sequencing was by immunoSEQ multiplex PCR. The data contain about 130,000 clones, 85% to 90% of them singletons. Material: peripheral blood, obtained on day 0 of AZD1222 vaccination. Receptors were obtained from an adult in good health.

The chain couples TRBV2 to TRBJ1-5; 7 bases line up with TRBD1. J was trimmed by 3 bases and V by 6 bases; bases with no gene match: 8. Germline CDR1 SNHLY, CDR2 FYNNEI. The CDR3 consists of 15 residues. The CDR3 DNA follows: TGTGCCAGCAGCGGCGACAGGGCGGCCAATCAGCCCCAGCATTTT. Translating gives CASSGDRAANQPQHF.

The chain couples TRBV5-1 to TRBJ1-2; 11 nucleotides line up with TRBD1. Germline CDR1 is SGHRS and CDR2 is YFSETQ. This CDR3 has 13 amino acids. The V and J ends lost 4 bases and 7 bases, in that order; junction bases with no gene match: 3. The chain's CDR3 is CASSQDRGLGYTF. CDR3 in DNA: TGCGCCAGCAGCCAGGACAGGGGGCTTGGCTACACCTTC.